The TCR beta chain described here comes from a study of CD4+ T cells in melanoma. A remark on this clone: Antigen: not known.

Trimming took off 9 bases at V and 0 bases at J, with 27 bases between the two ends. Germline CDR1 is ENHRY and CDR2 is SYGVKD. CDR3 length: 18 residues. General study findings and limits: In melanoma, neoantigen-specific CD4+ T cells reportedly differed in differentiation state. A reported correlation linked neoantigen-specific CD4+ T cells to CD8+, macrophage and B cell function.

The table came from immunoSEQ multiplex PCR; TCRdb's copy has only in-frame clones and leaves some out. There are around 6,700 clones in the sample; 52% occur only once, and roughly a sixth lies in the top ten. The sample was cells from a culture (not recorded whether cultured in vitro). This receptor was identified in a human donor with melanoma. The J gene is TRBJ2-7, the V gene TRBV10-3; a weak D match, TRBD2 (6 bases). CDR3 coding DNA: TGTGCCATTCCACGCGAGGTCTCCCCGGAGGGGACCTCCTACGAGCAGTACTTC. Translating gives CAIPREVSPEGTSYEQYF.